This record looks at one T cell receptor beta chain sequence and its context. The data belong to a study of T cell changes during pregnancy in multiple sclerosis. Clones were read by immunoSEQ multiplex PCR, and TCRdb kept only the in-frame ones, dropping some. This table has some 38,000 clones, roughly 90% appearing once. The sequence was obtained from a female donor with multiple sclerosis, enrolled in a pregnancy study. Sequenced material: CD4+ T cells from peripheral blood mononuclear cells, taken in the second trimester of pregnancy.

The CDR3 coding sequence is TGTGCCAGTAGTACGCGGACACACTACTCTGGAAACACCATATATTTT. This sequence encodes CASSTRTHYSGNTIYF. V usage is TRBV19 and J usage is TRBJ1-3; TRBD1 is a possible D gene (5 bases). V was pared by 4 bases and J by 0 bases, with 13 bases between. The germline gives CDR1 LNHDA, CDR2 SQIVND (reference sequence). The CDR3 totals 16 residues.